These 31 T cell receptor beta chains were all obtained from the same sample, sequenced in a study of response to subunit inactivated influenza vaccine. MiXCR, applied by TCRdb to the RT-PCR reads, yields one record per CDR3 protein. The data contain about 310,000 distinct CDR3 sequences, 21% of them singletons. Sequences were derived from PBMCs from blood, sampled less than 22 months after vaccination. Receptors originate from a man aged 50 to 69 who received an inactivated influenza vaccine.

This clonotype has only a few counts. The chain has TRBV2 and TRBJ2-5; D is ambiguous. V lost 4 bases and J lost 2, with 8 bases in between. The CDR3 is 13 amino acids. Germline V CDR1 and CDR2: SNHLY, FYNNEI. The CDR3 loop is CASSGHLQETQYF. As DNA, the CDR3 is TGTGCCAGCAGTGGACATTTGCAAGAGACCCAGTACTTC.

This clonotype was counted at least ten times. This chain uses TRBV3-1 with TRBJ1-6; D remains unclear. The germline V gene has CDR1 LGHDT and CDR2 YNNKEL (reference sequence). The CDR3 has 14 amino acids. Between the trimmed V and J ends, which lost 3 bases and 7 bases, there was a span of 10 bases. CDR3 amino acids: CASSQGPANSPLHF. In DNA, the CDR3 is TGTGCCAGCAGCCAGGGCCCAGCGAATTCACCCCTCCACTTT.

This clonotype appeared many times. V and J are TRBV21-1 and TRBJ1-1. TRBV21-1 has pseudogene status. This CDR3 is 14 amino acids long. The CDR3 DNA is TGTGCCAGCAGCATGGGGTCAGAAAACACTGAAGCTTTCTTT. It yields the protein CASSMGSENTEAFF.

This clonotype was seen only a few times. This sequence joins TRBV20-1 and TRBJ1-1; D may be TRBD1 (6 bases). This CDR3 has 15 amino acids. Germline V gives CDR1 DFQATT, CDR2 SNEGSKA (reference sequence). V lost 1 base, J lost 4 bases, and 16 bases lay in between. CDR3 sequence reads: CSARAAGARSTEAFF. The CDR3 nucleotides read TGCAGTGCTAGAGCAGCGGGGGCCCGGAGCACTGAAGCTTTCTTT.

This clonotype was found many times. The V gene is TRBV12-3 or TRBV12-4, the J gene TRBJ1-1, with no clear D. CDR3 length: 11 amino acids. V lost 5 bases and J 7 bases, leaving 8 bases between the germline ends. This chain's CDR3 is CASSPHLEAFF. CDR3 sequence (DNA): TGTGCCAGCAGTCCCCACCTTGAAGCTTTCTTT.

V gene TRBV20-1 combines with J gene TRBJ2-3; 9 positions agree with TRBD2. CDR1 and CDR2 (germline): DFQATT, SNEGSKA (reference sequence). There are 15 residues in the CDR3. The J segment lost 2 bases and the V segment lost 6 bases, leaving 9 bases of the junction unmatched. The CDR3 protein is CSANRASGTTDTQYF. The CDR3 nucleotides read TGCAGTGCCAACCGGGCTAGCGGGACCACAGATACGCAGTATTTT.

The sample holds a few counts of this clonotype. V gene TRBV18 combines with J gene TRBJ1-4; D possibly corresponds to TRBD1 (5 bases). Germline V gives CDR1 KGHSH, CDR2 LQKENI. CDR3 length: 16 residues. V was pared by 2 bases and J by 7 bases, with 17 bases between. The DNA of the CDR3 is TGTGCCAGCTCACCAACCCTTGGGGCCGGGGGTGAAAAACTGTTTTTT. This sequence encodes CASSPTLGAGGEKLFF.

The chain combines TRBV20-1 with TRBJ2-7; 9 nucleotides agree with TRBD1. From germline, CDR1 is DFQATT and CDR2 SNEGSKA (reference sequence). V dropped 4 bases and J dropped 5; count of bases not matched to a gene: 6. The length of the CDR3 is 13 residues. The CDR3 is CSATQGAWDEQYF. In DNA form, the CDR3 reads TGCAGTGCTACACAGGGGGCGTGGGACGAGCAGTACTTC.

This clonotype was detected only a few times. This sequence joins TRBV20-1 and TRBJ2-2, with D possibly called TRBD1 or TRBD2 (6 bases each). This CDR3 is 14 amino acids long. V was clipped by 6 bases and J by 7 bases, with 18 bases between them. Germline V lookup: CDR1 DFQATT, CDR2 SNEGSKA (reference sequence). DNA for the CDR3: TGCAGTGCCCCTACTAGGGGGGATGACGGGGAGCTGTTTTTT. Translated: CSAPTRGDDGELFF.

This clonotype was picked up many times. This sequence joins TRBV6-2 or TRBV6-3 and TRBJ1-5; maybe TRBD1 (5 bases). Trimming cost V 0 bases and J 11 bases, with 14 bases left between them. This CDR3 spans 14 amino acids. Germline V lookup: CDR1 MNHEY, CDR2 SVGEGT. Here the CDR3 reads CASSYSMGPRAQHF. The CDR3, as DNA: TGTGCCAGCAGTTACTCGATGGGCCCCAGGGCCCAGCATTTT.

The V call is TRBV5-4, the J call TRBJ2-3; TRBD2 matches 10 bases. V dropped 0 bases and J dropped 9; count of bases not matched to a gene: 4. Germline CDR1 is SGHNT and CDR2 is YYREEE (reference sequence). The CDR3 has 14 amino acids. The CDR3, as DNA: TGTGCCAGCAGCTTGGGACTAGCGGGTGTGACGCAGTATTTT. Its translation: CASSLGLAGVTQYF.

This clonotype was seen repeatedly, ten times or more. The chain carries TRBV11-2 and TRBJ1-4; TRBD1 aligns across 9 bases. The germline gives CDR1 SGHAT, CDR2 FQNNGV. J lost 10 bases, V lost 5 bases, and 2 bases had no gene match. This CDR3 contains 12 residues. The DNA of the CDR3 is TGTGCCAGCAGCCAGACAGGGGGAAAACTGTTTTTT. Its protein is CASSQTGGKLFF.

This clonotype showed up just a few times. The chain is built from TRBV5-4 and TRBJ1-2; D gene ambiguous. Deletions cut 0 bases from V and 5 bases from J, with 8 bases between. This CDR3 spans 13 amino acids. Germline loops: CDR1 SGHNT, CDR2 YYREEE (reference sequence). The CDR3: CASSLVGGYGYTF. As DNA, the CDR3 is TGTGCCAGCAGCTTGGTCGGAGGGTATGGCTACACCTTC.

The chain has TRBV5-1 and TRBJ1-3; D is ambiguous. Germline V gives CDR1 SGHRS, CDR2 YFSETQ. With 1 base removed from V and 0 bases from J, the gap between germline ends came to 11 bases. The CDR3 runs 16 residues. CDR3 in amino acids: CASSLYVRNSGNTIYF. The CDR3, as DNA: TGCGCCAGCAGCTTGTACGTCAGGAACTCTGGAAACACCATATATTTT.

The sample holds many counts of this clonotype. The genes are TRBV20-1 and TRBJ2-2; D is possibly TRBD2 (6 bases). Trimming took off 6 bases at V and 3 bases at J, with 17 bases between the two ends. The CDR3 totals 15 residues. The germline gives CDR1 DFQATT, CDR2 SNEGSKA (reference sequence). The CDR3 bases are TGCAGTGCAGCGGGCCTCGGGGCCCACACCGGGGAGCTGTTTTTT. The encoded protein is CSAAGLGAHTGELFF.

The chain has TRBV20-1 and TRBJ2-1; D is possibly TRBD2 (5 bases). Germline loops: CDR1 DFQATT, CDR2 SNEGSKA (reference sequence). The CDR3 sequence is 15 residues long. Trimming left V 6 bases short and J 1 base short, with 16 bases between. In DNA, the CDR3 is TGCAGTGCGGAAAAGGAGGAGTGGTCCTACAATGAGCAGTTCTTC. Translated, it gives CSAEKEEWSYNEQFF.

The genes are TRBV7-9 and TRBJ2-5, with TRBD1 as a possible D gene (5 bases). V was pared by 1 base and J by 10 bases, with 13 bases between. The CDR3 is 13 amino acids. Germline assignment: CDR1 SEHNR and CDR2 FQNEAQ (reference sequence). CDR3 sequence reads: CASSLEGPLYQYF. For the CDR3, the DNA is TGTGCCAGCAGCTTAGAGGGGCCGCTATACCAGTACTTC.

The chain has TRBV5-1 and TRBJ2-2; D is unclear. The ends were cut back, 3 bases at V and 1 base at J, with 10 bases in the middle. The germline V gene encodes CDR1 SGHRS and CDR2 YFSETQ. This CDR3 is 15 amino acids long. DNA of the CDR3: TGCGCCAGCAGCTCTTCTCGAATGAACACCGGGGAGCTGTTTTTT. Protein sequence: CASSSSRMNTGELFF.

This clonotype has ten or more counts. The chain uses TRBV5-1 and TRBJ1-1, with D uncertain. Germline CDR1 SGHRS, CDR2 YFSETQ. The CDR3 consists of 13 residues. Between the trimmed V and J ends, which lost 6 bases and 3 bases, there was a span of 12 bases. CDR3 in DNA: TGCGCCAGCAATCCCAGTGGCCACACTGAAGCTTTCTTT. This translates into CASNPSGHTEAFF.

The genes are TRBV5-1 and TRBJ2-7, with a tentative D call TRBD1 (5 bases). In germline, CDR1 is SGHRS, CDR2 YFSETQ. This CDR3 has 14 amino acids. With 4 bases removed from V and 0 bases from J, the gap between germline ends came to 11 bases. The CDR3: CASSDSSNSYEQYF. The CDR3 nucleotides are TGCGCCAGCAGCGACAGCTCCAACTCCTACGAGCAGTACTTC.

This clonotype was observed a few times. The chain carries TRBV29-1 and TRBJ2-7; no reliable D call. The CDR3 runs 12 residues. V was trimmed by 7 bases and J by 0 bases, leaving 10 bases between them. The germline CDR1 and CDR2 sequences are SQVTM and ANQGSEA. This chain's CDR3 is CSGGDNSYEQYF. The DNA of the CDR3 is TGCAGCGGCGGAGACAACTCCTACGAGCAGTACTTC.

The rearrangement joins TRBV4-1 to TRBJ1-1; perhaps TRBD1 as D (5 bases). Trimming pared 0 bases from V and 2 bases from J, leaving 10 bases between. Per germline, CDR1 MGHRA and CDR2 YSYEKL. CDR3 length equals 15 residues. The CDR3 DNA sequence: TGCGCCAGCAGCCAAGATAAGCAGGGCAACACTGAAGCTTTCTTT. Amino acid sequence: CASSQDKQGNTEAFF.

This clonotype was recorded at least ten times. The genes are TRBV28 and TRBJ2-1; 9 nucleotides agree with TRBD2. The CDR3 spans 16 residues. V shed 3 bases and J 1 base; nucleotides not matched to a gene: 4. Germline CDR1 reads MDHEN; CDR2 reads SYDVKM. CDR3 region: CASSFALAGSYNEQFF. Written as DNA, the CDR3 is TGTGCCAGCAGTTTCGCGCTAGCGGGATCCTACAATGAGCAGTTCTTC.

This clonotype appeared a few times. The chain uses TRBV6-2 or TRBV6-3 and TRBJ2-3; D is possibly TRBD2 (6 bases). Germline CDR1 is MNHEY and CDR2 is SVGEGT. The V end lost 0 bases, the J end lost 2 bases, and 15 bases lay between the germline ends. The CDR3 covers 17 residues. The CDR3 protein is CASSYSPGLVLTDTQYF. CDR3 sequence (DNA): TGTGCCAGCAGTTACTCACCGGGACTTGTTCTCACAGATACGCAGTATTTT.

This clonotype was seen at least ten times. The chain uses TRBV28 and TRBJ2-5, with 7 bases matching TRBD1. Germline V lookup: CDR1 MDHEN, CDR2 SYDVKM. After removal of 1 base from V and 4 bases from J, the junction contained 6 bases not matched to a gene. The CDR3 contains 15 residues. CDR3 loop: CASSLSGTVGETQYF. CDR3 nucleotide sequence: TGTGCCAGCAGTTTATCCGGGACAGTAGGAGAGACCCAGTACTTC.

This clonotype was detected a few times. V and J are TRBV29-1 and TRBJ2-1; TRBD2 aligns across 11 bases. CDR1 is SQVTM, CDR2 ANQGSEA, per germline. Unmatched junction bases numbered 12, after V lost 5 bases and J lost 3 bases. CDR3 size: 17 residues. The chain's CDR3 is CSVTSPGTSGNYNEQFF. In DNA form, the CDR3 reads TGCAGCGTTACTAGCCCTGGGACTAGCGGAAACTACAATGAGCAGTTCTTC.

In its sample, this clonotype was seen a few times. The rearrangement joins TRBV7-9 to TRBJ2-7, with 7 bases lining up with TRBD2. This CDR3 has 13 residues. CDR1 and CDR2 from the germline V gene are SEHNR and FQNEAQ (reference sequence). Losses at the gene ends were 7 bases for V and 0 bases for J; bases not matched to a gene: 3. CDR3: CASKPGGSYEQYF. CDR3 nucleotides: TGTGCCAGCAAGCCGGGGGGCTCCTACGAGCAGTACTTC.

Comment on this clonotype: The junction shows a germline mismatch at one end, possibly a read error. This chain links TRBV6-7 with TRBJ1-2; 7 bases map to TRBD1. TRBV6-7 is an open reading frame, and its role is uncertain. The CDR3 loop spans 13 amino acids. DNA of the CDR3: TGTGCCAGCAGTACAGGGACAGACTATGGCGACACCTTC. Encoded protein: CASSTGTDYGDTF.

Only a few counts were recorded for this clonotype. The CDR3 protein is CAWAWARGYTF. The CDR3 region has the DNA TGTGCCTGGGCCTGGGCTAGAGGCTACACCTTC. V gene TRBV30 combines with J gene TRBJ1-2; D unclear. V lost 5 bases and J lost 8, with 12 bases in between. CDR3 size: 11 residues. The germline gives CDR1 GTSNPN, CDR2 SVGIG (reference sequence).

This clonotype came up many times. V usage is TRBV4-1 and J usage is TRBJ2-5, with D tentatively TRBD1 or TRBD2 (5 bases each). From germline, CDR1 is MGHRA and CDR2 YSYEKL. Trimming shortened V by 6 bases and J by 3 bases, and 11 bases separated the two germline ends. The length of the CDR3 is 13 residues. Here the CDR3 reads CASRGTDKETQYF. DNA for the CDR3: TGCGCCAGCAGGGGGACGGATAAAGAGACCCAGTACTTC.

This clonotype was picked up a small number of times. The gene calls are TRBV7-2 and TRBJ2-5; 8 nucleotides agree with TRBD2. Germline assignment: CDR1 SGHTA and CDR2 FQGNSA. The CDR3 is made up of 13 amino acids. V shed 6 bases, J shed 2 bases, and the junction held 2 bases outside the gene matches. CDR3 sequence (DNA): TGTGCCAGCAGAATAGCGGGACAAGAGACCCAGTACTTC. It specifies CASRIAGQETQYF.